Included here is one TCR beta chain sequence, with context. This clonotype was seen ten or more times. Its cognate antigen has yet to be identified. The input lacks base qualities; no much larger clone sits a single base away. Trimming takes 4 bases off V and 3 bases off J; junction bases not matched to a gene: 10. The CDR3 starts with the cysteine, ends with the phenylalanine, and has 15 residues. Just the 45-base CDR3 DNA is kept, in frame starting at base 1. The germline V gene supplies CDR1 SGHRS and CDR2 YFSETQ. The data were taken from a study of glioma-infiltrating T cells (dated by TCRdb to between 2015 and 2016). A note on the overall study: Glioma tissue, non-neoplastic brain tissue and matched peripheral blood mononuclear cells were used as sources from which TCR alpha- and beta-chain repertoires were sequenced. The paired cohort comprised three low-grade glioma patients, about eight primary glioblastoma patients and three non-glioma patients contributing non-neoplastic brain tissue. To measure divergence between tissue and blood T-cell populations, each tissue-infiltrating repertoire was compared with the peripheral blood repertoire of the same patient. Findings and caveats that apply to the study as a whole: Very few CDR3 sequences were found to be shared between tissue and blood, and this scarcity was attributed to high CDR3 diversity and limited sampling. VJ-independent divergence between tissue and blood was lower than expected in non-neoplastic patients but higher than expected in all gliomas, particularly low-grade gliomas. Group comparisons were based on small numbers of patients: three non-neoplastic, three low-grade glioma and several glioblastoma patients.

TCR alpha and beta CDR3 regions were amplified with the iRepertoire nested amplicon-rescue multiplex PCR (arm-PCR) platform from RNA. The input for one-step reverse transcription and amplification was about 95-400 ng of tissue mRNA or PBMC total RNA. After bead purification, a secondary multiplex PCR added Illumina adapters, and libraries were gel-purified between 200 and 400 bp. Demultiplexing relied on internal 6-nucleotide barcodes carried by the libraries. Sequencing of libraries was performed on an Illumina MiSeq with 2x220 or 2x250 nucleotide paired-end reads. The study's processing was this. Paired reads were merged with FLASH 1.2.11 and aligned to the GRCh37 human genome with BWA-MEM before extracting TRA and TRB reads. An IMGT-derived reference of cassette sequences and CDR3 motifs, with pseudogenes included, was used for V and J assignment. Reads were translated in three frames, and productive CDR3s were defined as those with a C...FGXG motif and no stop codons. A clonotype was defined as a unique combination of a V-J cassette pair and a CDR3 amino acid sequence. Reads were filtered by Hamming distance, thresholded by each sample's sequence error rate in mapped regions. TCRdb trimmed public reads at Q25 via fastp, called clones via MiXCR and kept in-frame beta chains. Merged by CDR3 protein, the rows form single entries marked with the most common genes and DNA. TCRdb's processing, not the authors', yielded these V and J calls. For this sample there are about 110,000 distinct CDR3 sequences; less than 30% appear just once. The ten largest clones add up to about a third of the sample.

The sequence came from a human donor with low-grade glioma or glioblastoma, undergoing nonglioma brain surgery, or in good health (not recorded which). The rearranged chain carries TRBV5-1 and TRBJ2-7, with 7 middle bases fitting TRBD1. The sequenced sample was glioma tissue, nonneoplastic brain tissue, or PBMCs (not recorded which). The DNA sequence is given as TGCGCCAGCAGCCTTGGTGGGACAGCCAACTACGAGCAGTACTTC. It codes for CASSLGGTANYEQYF.